This TCR beta chain was profiled in a study of T-cell reconstitution after alpha-beta-depleted transplantation in children. A library of TCRbeta sequences, prepared with unique molecular identifiers, was generated. TCRdb re-derived calls from the PCR reads in MiXCR, one entry per CDR3 protein. The table shows approximately 590,000 distinct CDR3 sequences, with about 10% occurring only once. Germline V gene lookup returns CDR1 SEHNR and CDR2 FQNEAQ (reference sequence). This CDR3 region has 15 residues. Trimming pared 5 bases from V and 3 bases from J, leaving 11 bases between. The chain couples TRBV7-9 to TRBJ1-6; a weak D match, TRBD1 (6 bases). Sequenced material: PBMCs from the stem cell graft donor, taken from the stem cell graft. The sequence came from a human donor who donated a stem cell graft to a child with acute myeloid leukemia. The CDR3, as DNA: TGTGCCAGCAGCAAAGCAGGGGTCTATAATTCACCCCTCCACTTT. Its translation: CASSKAGVYNSPLHF.